Each of the 22 T cell receptor beta chains below was sequenced from the same sample in a study of cytomegalovirus exposure and HLA in healthy donors. With 60 Vbeta and 13 Jbeta primers, the PCR was carried out. The data were produced by immunoSEQ multiplex PCR, yet TCRdb's version contains in-frame clones alone and is incomplete. The data contain 100,000 to 120,000 clones, over 55% of them seen just once; the ten biggest clones take up over 6.5%. The specimen sequenced was PBMCs. The receptors shown here come from a man in his late teens or twenties in good health and CMV-seropositive.

The CDR3 sequence: CASRTIPGRVFNTEAFF. DNA for the CDR3: TGTGCCAGCAGGACCATCCCGGGCAGGGTCTTCAACACTGAAGCTTTCTTT. The V call is TRBV28, the J call TRBJ1-1; tentative D call: TRBD1 (5 bases). The CDR3 length is 17 residues. Germline-derived CDR1 and CDR2 are MDHEN and SYDVKM. V lost 6 bases to trimming and J lost 2 bases, with 22 bases between them.

The chain combines TRBV19 with TRBJ1-4; 10 bases line up with TRBD1. This CDR3 contains 14 residues. V gave up 6 bases and J gave up 7 bases; unmatched junction bases: 5. Germline-derived CDR1 and CDR2 are LNHDA and SQIVND (reference sequence). CDR3 coding DNA: TGTGCCAGTAGAACCGGGACAGGGGTTGAAAAACTGTTTTTT. It specifies CASRTGTGVEKLFF.

DNA for the CDR3: TGTGCCTGGAGTGTAGCTGGGGGCGGGGAGACCCAGTACTTC. The encoded protein is CAWSVAGGGETQYF. This chain uses TRBV30 with TRBJ2-5; weak D call: TRBD1 (6 bases). V lost 0 bases, J lost 5 bases, and 13 bases lay in between. Germline-derived CDR1 and CDR2 are GTSNPN and SVGIG (reference sequence). The CDR3 is 14 amino acids.

This clone was counted a few times. V is TRBV5-1 and J is TRBJ1-4; 11 nucleotides align to TRBD1. Germline values: CDR1 SGHRS, CDR2 YFSETQ. This CDR3 spans 15 amino acids. The J segment lost 4 bases and the V segment lost 4 bases, leaving 3 bases of the junction unmatched. This CDR3 is CASSGQGAHNEKLFF. The CDR3 DNA sequence: TGCGCCAGCAGCGGACAGGGGGCCCATAATGAAAAACTGTTTTTT.

This clone turned up a few times. This sequence joins TRBV5-4 and TRBJ2-6; D gene ambiguous. This CDR3 is 15 amino acids long. CDR1 is SGHNT and CDR2 is YYREEE in the germline V gene (reference sequence). With 4 bases removed from V and 1 base from J, the gap between germline ends came to 9 bases. The CDR3 nucleotides are TGTGCCAGCAGCGCCAGGTGGTCTGGGGCCAACGTCCTGACTTTC. It yields the protein CASSARWSGANVLTF. Drawing the rest from reference TRBV5-4 and TRBJ2-6, the complete variable domain is ETGVTQSPTHLIKTRGQQVTLRCSSQSGHNTVSWYQQALGQGPQFIFQYYREEENGRGNFPPRFSGLQFPNYSSELNVNALELDDSALYLCASSARWSGANVLTFGAGSRLTVL.

The CDR3 reads CASSSPTGLAFF. The CDR3 bases are TGTGCCAGCAGCTCTCCGACAGGGCTGGCTTTCTTT. The gene calls are TRBV7-2 and TRBJ1-1, with 7 bases fitting TRBD1. The germline gives CDR1 SGHTA, CDR2 FQGNSA. Trimming took 4 bases from V and 11 from J; bases not matched to a gene: 7. This CDR3 contains 12 residues.

This sequence joins TRBV28 and TRBJ2-7; 10 positions match TRBD1. Looked up from germline, CDR1 is MDHEN and CDR2 is SYDVKM. This CDR3 is built from 18 residues. V trimming: 6 bases; J trimming: 4 bases; junction bases outside the gene matches: 18. The CDR3: CASRRRPGQGFIGYEQYF. The CDR3 DNA is TGTGCCAGCAGGCGTCGACCGGGACAGGGGTTTATTGGGTACGAGCAGTACTTC. Full variable domain (missing parts from reference TRBV28 and TRBJ2-7): DVKVTQSSRYLVKRTGEKVFLECVQDMDHENMFWYRQDPGLGLRLIYFSYDVKMKEKGDIPEGYSVSREKKERFSLILESASTNQTSMYLCASRRRPGQGFIGYEQYFGPGTRLTVT.

This clone was counted between two and nine times. V is TRBV6-6 and J is TRBJ2-2, with no clear D. CDR3 size: 11 residues. V was clipped by 7 bases and J by 6 bases, with 6 bases between them. Germline V gene data show CDR1 as MNHNY and CDR2 as SVGAGI (reference sequence). The CDR3 protein is CASTFPGELFF. CDR3 nucleotides: TGTGCCAGCACCTTCCCCGGGGAGCTGTTTTTT.

This clone has only a few counts. The V and J genes are TRBV28 and TRBJ2-3; possible D gene TRBD1, 6 bases. Trimming took off 6 bases at V and 5 bases at J, with 9 bases between the two ends. The CDR3 has 12 amino acids. Germline loops: CDR1 MDHEN, CDR2 SYDVKM. The CDR3 here is CASRQGGDTQYF. In nucleotides, the CDR3 is TGTGCCAGCAGACAGGGCGGAGATACGCAGTATTTT.

The chain employs TRBV4-1 and TRBJ1-1; D not certain. The CDR3 covers 14 residues. V was pared by 1 base and J by 2 bases, with 8 bases between. Germline lookup yields CDR1 MGHRA and CDR2 YSYEKL. The CDR3 DNA reads as TGCGCCAGCAGCCAAGGCTTAGTTAACACTGAAGCTTTCTTT. This translates into CASSQGLVNTEAFF.

This clone appeared once. J is TRBJ2-3 and V is TRBV9; 8 bases map to TRBD2. The germline V gene has CDR1 SGDLS and CDR2 YYNGEE. CDR3 size: 16 residues. J was trimmed by 2 bases and V by 0 bases; bases with no gene match: 5. In nucleotides, the CDR3 is TGTGCCAGCAGCGTAGGGCGGGGGGTGGACACAGATACGCAGTATTTT. It translates to CASSVGRGVDTDTQYF.

This clone was detected only a few times. The rearrangement joins TRBV13 to TRBJ2-3; D ambiguous. This CDR3 spans 14 amino acids. Germline CDR1 PRHDT, CDR2 FYEKMQ (reference sequence). V was trimmed by 1 base and J by 6 bases, leaving 11 bases between them. CDR3 region: CASSLEQRRDTQYF. CDR3 DNA sequence: TGTGCCAGCAGCTTAGAGCAGCGAAGGGATACGCAGTATTTT.

The chain uses TRBV5-1 and TRBJ2-5, with D tentatively TRBD2 (5 bases). CDR3 length equals 14 residues. V was cut by 0 bases and J by 2 bases, with 8 bases left in between. CDR1 is SGHRS, CDR2 YFSETQ, per germline. This chain's CDR3 is CASSLGPGQETQYF. DNA of the CDR3: TGCGCCAGCAGCTTGGGACCGGGGCAAGAGACCCAGTACTTC.

V is TRBV11-3 and J is TRBJ2-1; TRBD1 matches at 8 bases. Trimming cost V 0 bases and J 7 bases; bases outside gene matches: 2. CDR3 length equals 14 residues. From germline, CDR1 is SGHNT and CDR2 YENEEA. The CDR3 reads CASSLDRTGNEQFF. The CDR3 coding sequence is TGTGCCAGCAGCTTAGACCGGACAGGGAATGAGCAGTTCTTC.

A few counts support this clone. The rearrangement links TRBV5-1 to TRBJ2-1; the D gene is possibly TRBD1 (5 bases). With 0 bases removed from V and 9 bases from J, the gap between germline ends came to 16 bases. CDR1 and CDR2 from the germline V gene are SGHRS and YFSETQ. The CDR3 is 15 amino acids. The CDR3 nucleotides are TGCGCCAGCAGCTTGGCTCGTGGTCAGGGCACTGAGCAGTTCTTC. Amino acids: CASSLARGQGTEQFF.

This chain uses TRBV7-9 with TRBJ2-1, with D maybe TRBD1 (5 bases). Deletions cut 1 base from V and 5 bases from J, with 12 bases between. The CDR3 consists of 15 residues. Germline-derived CDR1 and CDR2 are SEHNR and FQNEAQ (reference sequence). The CDR3 nucleotides are TGTGCCAGCAGCTTAGTTAGGGGCGCGAACAATGAGCAGTTCTTC. Amino acid sequence: CASSLVRGANNEQFF.

The chain carries TRBV4-2 and TRBJ2-3, with D maybe TRBD2 (6 bases). With 4 bases removed from V and 0 bases from J, the gap between germline ends came to 14 bases. Germline lookup yields CDR1 LGHNA and CDR2 YNFKEQ. CDR3 size: 16 residues. The CDR3 DNA sequence: TGTGCCAGCAGCCCCGCCCGGGGGACTAGCACAGATACGCAGTATTTT. This gives the protein CASSPARGTSTDTQYF.

This clone was seen more than once but under ten times. V usage is TRBV5-6 and J usage is TRBJ1-1, with 8 bases matching TRBD1. Trimming cost V 1 base and J 0 bases; bases outside gene matches: 11. CDR1 is SGHDT, CDR2 YYEEEE, per germline. The CDR3 totals 18 residues. The CDR3 region has the DNA TGTGCCAGCAGCTTGCGGTTTGTCAGGGGGCGCATGAACACTGAAGCTTTCTTT. This encodes CASSLRFVRGRMNTEAFF. Looking up the rest from reference TRBV5-6 and TRBJ1-1 gives the full variable domain: DAGVTQSPTHLIKTRGQQVTLRCSPKSGHDTVSWYQQALGQGPQFIFQYYEEEERQRGNFPDRFSGHQFPNYSSELNVNALLLGDSALYLCASSLRFVRGRMNTEAFFGQGTRLTVV.

The chain employs TRBV5-1 and TRBJ1-2; 10 bases are shared with TRBD1. The CDR3 extends over 15 amino acids. Germline V gene sequence: CDR1 SGHRS, CDR2 YFSETQ. J was trimmed by 8 bases and V by 3 bases; bases with no gene match: 10. Written as DNA, the CDR3 is TGCGCCAGCAGCTCGACCTTGACAGGGGGCGTCGGCTACACCTTC. Its translation: CASSSTLTGGVGYTF.

This clone occurred once. This CDR3 reads CASSPGLAYEQYF. For the CDR3, the DNA is TGTGCCAGCTCACCCGGACTAGCCTACGAGCAGTACTTC. The chain joins TRBV18 to TRBJ2-7; 7 bases fit TRBD2. Germline CDR1 is KGHSH and CDR2 is LQKENI. The length of the CDR3 is 13 residues. V was pared by 3 bases and J by 2 bases, with 1 base of the junction left unmatched.

V gene TRBV27 combines with J gene TRBJ1-1, with 7 bases matching TRBD1. Germline trimming cut 5 bases from V and 3 bases from J; bases unmatched to any gene: 12. The CDR3 contains 16 residues. The germline CDR1 and CDR2 sequences are MNHEY and SMNVEV (reference sequence). The CDR3 sequence is CASSPGTEYTYTEAFF. In DNA, the CDR3 is TGTGCCAGCAGTCCTGGGACAGAATACACCTACACTGAAGCTTTCTTT.

This clone was counted a few times. The rearrangement joins TRBV4-2 to TRBJ2-7; 12 bases match TRBD2. With 5 bases clipped from V and 4 bases from J, the junction kept 6 bases outside the gene matches. This CDR3 spans 15 amino acids. Germline loops: CDR1 LGHNA, CDR2 YNFKEQ. The DNA of the CDR3 is TGTGCCAGCAGCATACTAGCGGGGGGTAAATACGAGCAGTACTTC. It yields the protein CASSILAGGKYEQYF.